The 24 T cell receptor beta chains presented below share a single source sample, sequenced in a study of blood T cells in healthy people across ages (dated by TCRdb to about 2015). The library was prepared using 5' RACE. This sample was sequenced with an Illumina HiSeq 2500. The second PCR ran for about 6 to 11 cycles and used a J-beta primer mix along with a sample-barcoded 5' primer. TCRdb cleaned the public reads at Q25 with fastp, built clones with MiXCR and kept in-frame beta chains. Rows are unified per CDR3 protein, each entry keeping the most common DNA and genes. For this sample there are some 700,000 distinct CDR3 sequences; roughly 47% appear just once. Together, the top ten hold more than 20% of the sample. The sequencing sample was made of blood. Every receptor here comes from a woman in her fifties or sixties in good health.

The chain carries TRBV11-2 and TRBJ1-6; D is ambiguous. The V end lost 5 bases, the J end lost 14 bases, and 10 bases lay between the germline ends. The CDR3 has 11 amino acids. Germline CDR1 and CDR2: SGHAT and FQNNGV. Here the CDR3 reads CASSLQKSLHF. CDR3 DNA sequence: TGTGCCAGCAGCCTACAGAAATCCCTCCACTTT.

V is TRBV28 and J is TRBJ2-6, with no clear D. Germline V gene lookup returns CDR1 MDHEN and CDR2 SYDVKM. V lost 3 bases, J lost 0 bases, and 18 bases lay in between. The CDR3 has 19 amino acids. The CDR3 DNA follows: TGTGCCAGCAGTTTCTTTCGCGGCAGAACACACTCTGGGGCCAACGTCCTGACTTTC. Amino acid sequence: CASSFFRGRTHSGANVLTF.

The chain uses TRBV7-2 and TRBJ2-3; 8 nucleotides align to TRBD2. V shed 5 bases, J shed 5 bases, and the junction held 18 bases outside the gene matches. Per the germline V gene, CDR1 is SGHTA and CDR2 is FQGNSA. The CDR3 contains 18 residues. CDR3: CASSTYMASGSRGDTQYF. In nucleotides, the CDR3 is TGTGCCAGCAGCACGTACATGGCCAGCGGGAGCCGCGGAGATACGCAGTATTTT.

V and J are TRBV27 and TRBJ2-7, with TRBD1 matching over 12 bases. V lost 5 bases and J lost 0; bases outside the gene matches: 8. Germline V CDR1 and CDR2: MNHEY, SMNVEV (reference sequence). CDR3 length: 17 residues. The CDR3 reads CASSRDRGPGSSYEQYF. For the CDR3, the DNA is TGTGCCAGCAGTAGGGACAGGGGGCCTGGGAGCTCCTACGAGCAGTACTTC.

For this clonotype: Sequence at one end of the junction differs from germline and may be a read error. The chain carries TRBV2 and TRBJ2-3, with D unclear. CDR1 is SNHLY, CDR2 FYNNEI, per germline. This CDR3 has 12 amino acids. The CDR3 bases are TGTGCCCGCAGTGAGTTCTGGGATACGCAGTATTTT. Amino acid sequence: CARSEFWDTQYF.

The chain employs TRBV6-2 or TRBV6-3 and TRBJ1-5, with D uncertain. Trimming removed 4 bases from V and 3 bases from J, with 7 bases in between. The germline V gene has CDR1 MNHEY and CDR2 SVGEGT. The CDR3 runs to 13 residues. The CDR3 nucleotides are TGTGCCAGCAGTTCCCAACTCAATCAGCCCCAGCATTTT. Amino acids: CASSSQLNQPQHF.

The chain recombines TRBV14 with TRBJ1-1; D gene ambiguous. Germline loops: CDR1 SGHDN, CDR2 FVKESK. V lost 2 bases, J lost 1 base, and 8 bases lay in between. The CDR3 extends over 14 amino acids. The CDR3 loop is CASSQFQENTEAFF. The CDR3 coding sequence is TGTGCCAGCAGCCAATTTCAGGAGAACACTGAAGCTTTCTTT. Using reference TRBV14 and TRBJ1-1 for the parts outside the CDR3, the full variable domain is EAGVTQFPSHSVIEKGQTVTLRCDPISGHDNLYWYRRVMGKEIKFLLHFVKESKQDESGMPNNRFLAERTGGTYSTLKVQPAELEDSGVYFCASSQFQENTEAFFGQGTRLTVV.

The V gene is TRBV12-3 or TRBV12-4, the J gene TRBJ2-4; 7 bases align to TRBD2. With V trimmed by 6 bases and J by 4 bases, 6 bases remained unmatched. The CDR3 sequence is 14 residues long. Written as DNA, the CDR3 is TGTGCCAGCAGCCCGGGAGGAGGGAAAAACATTCAGTACTTC. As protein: CASSPGGGKNIQYF.

The CDR3 sequence is CASSLLRTSGGYNEQYF. CDR3 sequence (DNA): TGTGCCAGCAGCTTACTCCGGACTAGCGGGGGATACAATGAGCAGTACTTC. This chain joins TRBV7-3 and TRBJ2-5; 13 bases fit TRBD2. The germline CDR1 and CDR2 sequences are SGHTA and FQGTGA. The CDR3 extends over 17 amino acids. The V and J ends lost 2 bases and 11 bases, in that order; junction bases with no gene match: 14.

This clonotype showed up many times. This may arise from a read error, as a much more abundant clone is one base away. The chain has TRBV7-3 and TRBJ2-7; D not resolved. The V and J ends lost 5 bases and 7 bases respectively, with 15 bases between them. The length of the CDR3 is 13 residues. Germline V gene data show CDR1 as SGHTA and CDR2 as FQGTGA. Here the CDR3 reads CASSVITWGEQYF. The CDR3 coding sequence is TGTGCCAGCAGCGTGATTACGTGGGGAGAGCAGTACTTC.

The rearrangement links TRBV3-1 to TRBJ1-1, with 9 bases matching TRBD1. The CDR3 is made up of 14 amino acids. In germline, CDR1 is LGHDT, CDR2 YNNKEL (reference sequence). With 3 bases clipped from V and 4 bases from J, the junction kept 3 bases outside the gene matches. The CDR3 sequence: CASSQPGQGTEAFF. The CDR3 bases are TGTGCCAGCAGCCAGCCGGGACAGGGCACTGAAGCTTTCTTT.

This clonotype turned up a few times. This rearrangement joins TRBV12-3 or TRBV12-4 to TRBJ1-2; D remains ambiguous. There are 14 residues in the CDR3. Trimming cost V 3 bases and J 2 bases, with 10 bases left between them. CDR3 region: CASSFSSGNYGYTF. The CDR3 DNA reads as TGTGCCAGCAGTTTTAGTTCAGGAAACTATGGCTACACCTTC.

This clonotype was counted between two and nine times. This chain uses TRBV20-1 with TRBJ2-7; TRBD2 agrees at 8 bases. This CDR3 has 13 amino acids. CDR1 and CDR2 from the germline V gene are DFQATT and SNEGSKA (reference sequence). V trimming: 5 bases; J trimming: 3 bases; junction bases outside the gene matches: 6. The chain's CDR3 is CSAPRGGNYEQYF. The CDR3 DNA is TGCAGTGCTCCACGGGGGGGAAACTACGAGCAGTACTTC.

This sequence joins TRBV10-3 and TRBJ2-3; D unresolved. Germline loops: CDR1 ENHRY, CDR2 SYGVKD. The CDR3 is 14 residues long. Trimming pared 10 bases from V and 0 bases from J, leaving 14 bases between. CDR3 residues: CATADGYSTDTQYF. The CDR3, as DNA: TGTGCCACCGCCGACGGGTATAGCACAGATACGCAGTATTTT.

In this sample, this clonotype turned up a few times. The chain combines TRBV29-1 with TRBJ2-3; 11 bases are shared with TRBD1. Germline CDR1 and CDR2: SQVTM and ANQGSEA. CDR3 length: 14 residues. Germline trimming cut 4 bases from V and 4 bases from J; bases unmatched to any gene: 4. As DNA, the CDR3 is TGCAGCGTTGGCATGGGACAGGGGGCAGATACGCAGTATTTT. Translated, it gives CSVGMGQGADTQYF.

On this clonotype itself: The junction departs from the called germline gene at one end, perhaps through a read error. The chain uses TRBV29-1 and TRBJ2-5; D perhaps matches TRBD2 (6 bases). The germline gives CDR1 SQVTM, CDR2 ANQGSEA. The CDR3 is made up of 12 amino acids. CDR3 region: CSATTTGETKYF. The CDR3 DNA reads TGCAGCGCTACCACAACGGGGGAGACCAAGTACTTC.

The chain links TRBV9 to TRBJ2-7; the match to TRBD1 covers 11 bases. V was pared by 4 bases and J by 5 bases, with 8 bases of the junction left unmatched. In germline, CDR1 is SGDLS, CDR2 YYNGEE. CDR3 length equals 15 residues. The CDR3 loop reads CASSPRTGGRNEQYF. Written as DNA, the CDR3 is TGTGCCAGCAGCCCACGGACAGGGGGCAGAAACGAGCAGTACTTC.

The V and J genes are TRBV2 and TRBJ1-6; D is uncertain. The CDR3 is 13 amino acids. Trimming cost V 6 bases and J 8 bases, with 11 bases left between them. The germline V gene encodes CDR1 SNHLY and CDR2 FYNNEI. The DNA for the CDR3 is TGTGCCAGCAGGGACCCCTGGGATTCACCCCTCCACTTT. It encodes CASRDPWDSPLHF.

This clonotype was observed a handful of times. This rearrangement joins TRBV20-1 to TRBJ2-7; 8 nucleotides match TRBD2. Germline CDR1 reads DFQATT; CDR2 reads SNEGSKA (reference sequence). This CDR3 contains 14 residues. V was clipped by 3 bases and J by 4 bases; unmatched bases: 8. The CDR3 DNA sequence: TGCAGTGCTAGCGGTGCGGGAGGAGGTTACGAGCAGTACTTC. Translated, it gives CSASGAGGGYEQYF.

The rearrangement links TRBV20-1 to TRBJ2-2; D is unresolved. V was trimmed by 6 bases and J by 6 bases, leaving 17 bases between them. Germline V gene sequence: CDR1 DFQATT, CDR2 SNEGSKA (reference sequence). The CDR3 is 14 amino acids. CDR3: CSARPPLGSGELFF. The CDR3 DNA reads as TGCAGTGCCCGTCCCCCGCTAGGATCCGGGGAGCTGTTTTTT.

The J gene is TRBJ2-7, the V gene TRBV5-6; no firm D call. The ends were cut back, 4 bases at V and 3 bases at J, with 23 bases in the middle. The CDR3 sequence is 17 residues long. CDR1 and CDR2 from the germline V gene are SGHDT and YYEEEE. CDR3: CASSNLNNRRNRYEQYF. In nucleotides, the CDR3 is TGTGCCAGCAGCAATCTGAACAATCGGCGGAACCGCTACGAGCAGTACTTC.

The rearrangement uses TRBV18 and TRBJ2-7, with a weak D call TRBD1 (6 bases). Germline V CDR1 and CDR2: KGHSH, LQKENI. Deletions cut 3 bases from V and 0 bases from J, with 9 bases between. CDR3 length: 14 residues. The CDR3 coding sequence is TGTGCCAGCTCACCCCTGGACAGCTCCTACGAGCAGTACTTC. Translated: CASSPLDSSYEQYF.

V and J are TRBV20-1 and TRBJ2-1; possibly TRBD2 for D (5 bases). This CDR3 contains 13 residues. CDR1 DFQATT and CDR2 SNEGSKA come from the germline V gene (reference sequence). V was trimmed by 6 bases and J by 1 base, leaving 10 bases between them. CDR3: CSAGLPSYNEQFF. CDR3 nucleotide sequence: TGCAGTGCCGGACTCCCGTCCTACAATGAGCAGTTCTTC.

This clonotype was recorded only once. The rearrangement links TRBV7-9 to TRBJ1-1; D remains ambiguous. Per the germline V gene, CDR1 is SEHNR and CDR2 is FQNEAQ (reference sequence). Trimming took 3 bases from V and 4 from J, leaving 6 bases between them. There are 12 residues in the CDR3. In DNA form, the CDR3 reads TGTGCCAGCAGCTTCCAGGCCACTGAAGCTTTCTTT. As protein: CASSFQATEAFF.